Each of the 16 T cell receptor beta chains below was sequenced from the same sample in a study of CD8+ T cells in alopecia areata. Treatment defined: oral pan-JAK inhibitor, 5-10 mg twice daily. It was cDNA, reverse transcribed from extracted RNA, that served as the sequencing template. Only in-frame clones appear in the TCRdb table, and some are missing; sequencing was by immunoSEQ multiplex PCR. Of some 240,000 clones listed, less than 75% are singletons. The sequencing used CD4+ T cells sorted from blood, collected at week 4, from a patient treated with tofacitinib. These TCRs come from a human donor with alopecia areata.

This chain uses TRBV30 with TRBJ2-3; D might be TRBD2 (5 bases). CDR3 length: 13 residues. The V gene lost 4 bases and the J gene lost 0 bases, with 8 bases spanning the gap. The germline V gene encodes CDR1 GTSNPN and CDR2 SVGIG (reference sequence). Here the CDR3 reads CAWNPGSTDTQYF. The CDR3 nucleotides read TGTGCCTGGAATCCGGGAAGCACAGATACGCAGTATTTT.

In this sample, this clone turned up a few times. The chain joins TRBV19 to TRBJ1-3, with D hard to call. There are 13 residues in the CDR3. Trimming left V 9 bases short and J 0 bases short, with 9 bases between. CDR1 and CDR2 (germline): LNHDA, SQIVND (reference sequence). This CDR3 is CASGLSSGNTIYF. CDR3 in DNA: TGTGCCAGCGGACTTTCCTCTGGAAACACCATATATTTT.

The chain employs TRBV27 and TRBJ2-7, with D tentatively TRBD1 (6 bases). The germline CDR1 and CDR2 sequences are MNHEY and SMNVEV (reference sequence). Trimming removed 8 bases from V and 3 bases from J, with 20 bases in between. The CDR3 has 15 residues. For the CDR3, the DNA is TGTGCCAGCGGGGAATTCGGGACACCCAGCTACGAGCAGTACTTC. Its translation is CASGEFGTPSYEQYF.

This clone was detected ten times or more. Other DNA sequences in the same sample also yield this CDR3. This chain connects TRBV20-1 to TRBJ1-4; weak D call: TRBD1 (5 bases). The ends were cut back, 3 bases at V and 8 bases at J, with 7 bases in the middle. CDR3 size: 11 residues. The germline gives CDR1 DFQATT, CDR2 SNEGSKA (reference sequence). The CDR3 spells CSARGQEKLFF. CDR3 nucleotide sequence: TGCAGTGCTAGGGGGCAGGAAAAACTGTTTTTT.

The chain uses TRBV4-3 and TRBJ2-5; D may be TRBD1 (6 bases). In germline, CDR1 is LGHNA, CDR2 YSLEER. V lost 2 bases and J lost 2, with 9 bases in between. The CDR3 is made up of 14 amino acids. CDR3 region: CASSQSGQQETQYF. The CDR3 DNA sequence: TGCGCCAGCAGCCAATCTGGACAGCAAGAGACCCAGTACTTC.

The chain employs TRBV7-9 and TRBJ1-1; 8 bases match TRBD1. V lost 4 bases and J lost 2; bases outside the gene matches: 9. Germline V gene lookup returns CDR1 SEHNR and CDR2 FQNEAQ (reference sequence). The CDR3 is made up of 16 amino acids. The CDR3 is CASSSPTDRANTEAFF. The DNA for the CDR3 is TGTGCCAGCAGCTCACCCACGGACAGGGCCAACACTGAAGCTTTCTTT.

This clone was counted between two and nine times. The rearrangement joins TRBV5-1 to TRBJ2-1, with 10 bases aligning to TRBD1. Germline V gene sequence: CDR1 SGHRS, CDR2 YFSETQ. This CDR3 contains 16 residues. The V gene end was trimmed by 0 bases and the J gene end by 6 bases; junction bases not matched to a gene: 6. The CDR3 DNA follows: TGCGCCAGCAGCTTGGTCCACCGGGACAGGGGCAATGAGCAGTTCTTC. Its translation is CASSLVHRDRGNEQFF.

Written as DNA, the CDR3 is TGTGCCAGCAAAAGGTCCACCGGGGAGCTGTTTTTT. Protein product: CASKRSTGELFF. The chain uses TRBV7-8 and TRBJ2-2; D is undetermined. V dropped 7 bases and J dropped 4 bases, with 7 bases sitting between them. The germline V gene has CDR1 SGHVS and CDR2 FQNEAQ. The CDR3 covers 12 residues.

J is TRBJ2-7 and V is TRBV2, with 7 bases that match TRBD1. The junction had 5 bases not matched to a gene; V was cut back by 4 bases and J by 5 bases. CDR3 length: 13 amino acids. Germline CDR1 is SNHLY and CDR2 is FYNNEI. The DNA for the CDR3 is TGTGCCAGCAGTGTGGGACAGAGGCACGAGCAGTACTTC. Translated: CASSVGQRHEQYF.

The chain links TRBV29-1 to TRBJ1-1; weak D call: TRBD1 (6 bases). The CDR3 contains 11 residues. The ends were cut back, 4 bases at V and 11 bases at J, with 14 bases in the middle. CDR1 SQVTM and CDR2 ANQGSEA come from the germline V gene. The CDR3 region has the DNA TGCAGCGTTGTAGTACAGGGATTGGCTTTCTTT. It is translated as CSVVVQGLAFF. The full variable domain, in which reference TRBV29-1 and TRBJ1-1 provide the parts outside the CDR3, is SAVISQKPSRDICQRGTSLTIQCQVDSQVTMMFWYRQQPGQSLTLIATANQGSEATYESGFVIDKFPISRPNLTFSTLTVSNMSPEDSSIYLCSVVVQGLAFFGQGTRLTVV.

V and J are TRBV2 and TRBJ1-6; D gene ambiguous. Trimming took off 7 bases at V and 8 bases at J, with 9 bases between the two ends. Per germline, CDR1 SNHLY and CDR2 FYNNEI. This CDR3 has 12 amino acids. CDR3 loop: CASTKGDSPLHF. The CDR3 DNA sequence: TGTGCCAGCACGAAGGGAGATTCACCCCTCCACTTT.

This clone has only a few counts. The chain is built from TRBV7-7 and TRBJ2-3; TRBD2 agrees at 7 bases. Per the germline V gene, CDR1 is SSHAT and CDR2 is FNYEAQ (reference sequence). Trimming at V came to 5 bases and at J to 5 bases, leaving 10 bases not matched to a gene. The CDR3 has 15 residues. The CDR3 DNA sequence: TGTGCCAGCAGCCCGCTGTCGGGGGGTCGAGATACGCAGTATTTT. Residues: CASSPLSGGRDTQYF.

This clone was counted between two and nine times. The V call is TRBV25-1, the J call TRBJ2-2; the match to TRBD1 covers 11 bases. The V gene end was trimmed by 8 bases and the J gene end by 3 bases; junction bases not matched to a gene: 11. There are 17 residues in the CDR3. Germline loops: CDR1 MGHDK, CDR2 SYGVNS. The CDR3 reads CASGRVPGQGDTGELFF. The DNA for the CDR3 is TGTGCCAGCGGAAGGGTACCGGGACAGGGGGACACCGGGGAGCTGTTTTTT. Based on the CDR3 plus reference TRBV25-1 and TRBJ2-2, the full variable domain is EADIYQTPRYLVIGTGKKITLECSQTMGHDKMYWYQQDPGMELHLIHYSYGVNSTEKGDLSSESTVSRIRTEHFPLTLESARPSHTSQYLCASGRVPGQGDTGELFFGEGSRLTVL.

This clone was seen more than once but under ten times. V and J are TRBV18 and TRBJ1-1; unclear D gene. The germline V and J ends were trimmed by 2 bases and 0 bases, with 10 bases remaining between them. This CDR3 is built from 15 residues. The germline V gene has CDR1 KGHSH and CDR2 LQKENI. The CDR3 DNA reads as TGTGCCAGCTCACCAAACGCGGAGTTGAACACTGAAGCTTTCTTT. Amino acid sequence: CASSPNAELNTEAFF.

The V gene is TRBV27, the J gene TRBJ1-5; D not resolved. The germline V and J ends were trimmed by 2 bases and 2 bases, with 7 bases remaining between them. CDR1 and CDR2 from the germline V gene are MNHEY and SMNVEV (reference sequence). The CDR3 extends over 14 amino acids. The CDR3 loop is CASSLRAGNQPQHF. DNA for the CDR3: TGTGCCAGCAGTTTAAGGGCCGGCAATCAGCCCCAGCATTTT.

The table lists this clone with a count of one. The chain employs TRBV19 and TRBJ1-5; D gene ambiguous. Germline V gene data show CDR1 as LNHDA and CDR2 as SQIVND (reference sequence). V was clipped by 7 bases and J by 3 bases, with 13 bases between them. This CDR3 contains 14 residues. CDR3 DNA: TGTGCCAGTAAGATTTCGGCACTCAATCAGCCCCAGCATTTT. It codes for CASKISALNQPQHF.